These 15 T cell receptor beta chains were sequenced from one sample in a study of T cells in Graves' hyperthyroidism and ophthalmopathy. Amplified TCR beta CDR3 regions came from RNA transcripts. The study used the HTBI primer set for a first-round RT-PCR of the TCR CDR3. MiXCR was run by TCRdb on the multiplex PCR reads, yielding one entry per CDR3 protein. Of more than 550,000 distinct CDR3 sequences listed, about 18% were seen once; the top ten hold around 15%. The sample comprised blood. Receptors originate from a man between 45 and 60 years old with Graves' hyperthyroidism.

This clonotype showed up just a few times. The rearrangement uses TRBV5-1 and TRBJ2-3; 13 nucleotides line up with TRBD2. Looked up from germline, CDR1 is SGHRS and CDR2 is YFSETQ. V gave up 5 bases and J gave up 7 bases; unmatched junction bases: 7. The CDR3 has 15 amino acids. The CDR3 DNA is TGCGCCAGCAGTCCCGGGACTAGCGGGACTCATACGCAGTATTTT. Protein sequence: CASSPGTSGTHTQYF.

This clonotype occurred many times. The chain carries TRBV10-3 and TRBJ1-1; D is possibly TRBD1 (5 bases). The length of the CDR3 is 15 residues. Germline V gene sequence: CDR1 ENHRY, CDR2 SYGVKD. V lost 1 base and J lost 0, with 9 bases in between. CDR3 DNA: TGTGCCATCAGTGAGTTGGGCAGGGTGAACACTGAAGCTTTCTTT. The encoded protein is CAISELGRVNTEAFF.

The genes are TRBV7-2 and TRBJ1-2; no clear D gene. With 1 base removed from V and 4 bases from J, the gap between germline ends came to 10 bases. Germline V gene sequence: CDR1 SGHTA, CDR2 FQGNSA. The CDR3 length is 14 residues. The CDR3 nucleotides are TGTGCCAGCAGCTTAGTTTCAGGACTCTATGGCTACACCTTC. Encoded protein: CASSLVSGLYGYTF.

Only a few counts were recorded for this clonotype. This chain links TRBV7-9 with TRBJ1-1, with TRBD1 matching over 7 bases. CDR1 and CDR2 from the germline V gene are SEHNR and FQNEAQ (reference sequence). The CDR3 spans 14 residues. Trimming removed 5 bases from V and 1 base from J; junction bases left unmatched: 4. The CDR3 reads CASSRRDRNTEAFF. DNA of the CDR3: TGTGCCAGCAGCAGGCGGGACAGGAACACTGAAGCTTTCTTT.

The DNA of the CDR3 is TGTGCCAGCAGCTCCCCGGGACTAGCGGGAGGGATGCAGTATTTT. Protein product: CASSSPGLAGGMQYF. The chain combines TRBV7-9 with TRBJ2-3, with 16 bases aligning to TRBD2. Germline CDR1 and CDR2: SEHNR and FQNEAQ (reference sequence). V shed 4 bases and J 11 bases; nucleotides not matched to a gene: 6. The CDR3 totals 15 residues.

A few counts support this clonotype. This chain uses TRBV7-8 with TRBJ2-7, with 12 bases lining up with TRBD2. The V gene end was trimmed by 5 bases and the J gene end by 5 bases; junction bases not matched to a gene: 7. Germline V gene sequence: CDR1 SGHVS, CDR2 FQNEAQ. The CDR3 has 15 residues. Here the CDR3 reads CASSPASGRVHEQYF. For the CDR3, the DNA is TGTGCCAGCAGCCCCGCTAGCGGGAGGGTCCACGAGCAGTACTTC. Complete variable domain (other parts from reference TRBV7-8 and TRBJ2-7): GAGVSQSPRYKVAKRGQDVALRCDPISGHVSLFWYQQALGQGPEFLTYFQNEAQLDKSGLPSDRFFAERPEGSVSTLKIQRTQQEDSAVYLCASSPASGRVHEQYFGPGTRLTVT.

This clonotype was seen at least ten times. The chain couples TRBV13 to TRBJ1-1; a possible D gene is TRBD1 (5 bases). The CDR3 spans 14 residues. Germline V gene data show CDR1 as PRHDT and CDR2 as FYEKMQ (reference sequence). V dropped 2 bases and J dropped 0 bases, with 7 bases sitting between them. CDR3 nucleotide sequence: TGTGCCAGCAGCTTACGACAGTTGAACACTGAAGCTTTCTTT. Its protein product is CASSLRQLNTEAFF.

In this sample, this clonotype turned up many times. V and J are TRBV28 and TRBJ1-2; weak D call: TRBD1 (6 bases). The CDR3 is made up of 15 amino acids. V dropped 2 bases and J dropped 2 bases, with 12 bases sitting between them. Germline V gene data show CDR1 as MDHEN and CDR2 as SYDVKM. The CDR3 DNA follows: TGTGCCAGCAGTTTACAGCTGCAGGGGAACTATGGCTACACCTTC. Its protein product is CASSLQLQGNYGYTF.

This clonotype was recorded at least ten times. This rearrangement joins TRBV30 to TRBJ2-1; TRBD2 matches at 14 bases. Trimming removed 7 bases from V and 13 bases from J; junction bases left unmatched: 15. The CDR3 extends over 15 amino acids. Germline loops: CDR1 GTSNPN, CDR2 SVGIG (reference sequence). CDR3 DNA: TGTGCCTCTGGAGGGCGGACTAGCGGGAGGCCCTCTCAGTTCTTC. Encoded protein: CASGGRTSGRPSQFF.

Remarks on this clonotype: Being one base from a much bigger clone, this may be a read error. A read error is likely, as this CDR3 ends without the conserved phenylalanine or tryptophan. This chain joins TRBV3-1 and TRBJ2-5, with D tentatively TRBD2 (5 bases). Trimming pared 0 bases from V and 10 bases from J, leaving 12 bases between. The length of the CDR3 is 13 residues. Looked up from germline, CDR1 is LGHDT and CDR2 is YNNKEL (reference sequence). As DNA, the CDR3 is TGTGCCAGCAGCCAAGATAGGCTAGGAGGCCAGTACCTC. As protein: CASSQDRLGGQYL.

The chain joins TRBV6-2 or TRBV6-3 to TRBJ2-7, with D tentatively TRBD2 (5 bases). CDR3 length: 17 amino acids. V dropped 2 bases and J dropped 1 base, with 18 bases sitting between them. Germline CDR1 MNHEY, CDR2 SVGEGT. The CDR3 DNA is TGTGCCAGCAGTTACCCGCCCCCAGCGGAGAATTCCTACGAGCAGTACTTC. Translation gives CASSYPPPAENSYEQYF.

J is TRBJ2-5 and V is TRBV11-2; the D gene could be TRBD1 or TRBD2 (5 bases each). The CDR3 has 15 amino acids. Deletions cut 1 base from V and 6 bases from J, with 15 bases between. Germline-derived CDR1 and CDR2 are SGHAT and FQNNGV. The CDR3 nucleotides read TGTGCCAGCAGCTTAGCCAGGGTGGGAGAAAAGACCCAGTACTTC. Translated, it gives CASSLARVGEKTQYF.

This clonotype appeared many times. The rearrangement links TRBV11-2 to TRBJ2-2; D is ambiguous. Trimming took 1 base from V and 7 from J, leaving 10 bases between them. Germline CDR1 and CDR2: SGHAT and FQNNGV. The CDR3 consists of 14 residues. The CDR3 DNA reads TGTGCCAGCAGCTTAGTCGTTCAGTTCGGGGAGCTGTTTTTT. As protein: CASSLVVQFGELFF.

This clonotype was recorded many times. The genes are TRBV11-2 and TRBJ2-1; D is unclear. CDR1 and CDR2 (germline): SGHAT, FQNNGV. V was clipped by 1 base and J by 8 bases, with 6 bases between them. The CDR3 runs 12 residues. The CDR3 reads CASSLGWDEQFF. The CDR3 bases are TGTGCCAGCAGCTTAGGCTGGGATGAGCAGTTCTTC.

A remark on this clonotype: A read error is possible here, since a much larger clone lies one base away. This is likely a read error, given that the CDR3 carries no conserved phenylalanine or tryptophan at its end. This chain links TRBV6-2 or TRBV6-3 with TRBJ2-5; the D call may be TRBD1 or TRBD2 (5 bases each). The CDR3 is 13 amino acids. In germline, CDR1 is MNHEY, CDR2 SVGEGT. V was cut by 10 bases and J by 1 base, with 13 bases left in between. The CDR3 DNA reads as TGTGCCACCCGAACCGGGGCCCAAGAGACCCAGTACTGC. Translation: CATRTGAQETQYC.